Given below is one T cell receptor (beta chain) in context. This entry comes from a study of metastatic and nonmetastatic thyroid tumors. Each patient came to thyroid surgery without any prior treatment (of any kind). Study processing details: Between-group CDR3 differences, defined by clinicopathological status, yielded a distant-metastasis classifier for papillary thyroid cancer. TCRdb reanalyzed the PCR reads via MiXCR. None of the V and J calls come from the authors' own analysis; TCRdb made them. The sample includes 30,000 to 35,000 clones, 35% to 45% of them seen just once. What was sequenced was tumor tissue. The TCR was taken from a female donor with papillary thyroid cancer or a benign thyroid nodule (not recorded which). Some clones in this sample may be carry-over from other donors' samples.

The CDR3 DNA reads as TGCAGTGCTAGGGGACTAGCGGGGGGGCCGGGTGAGCAGTTCTTC. Protein sequence: CSARGLAGGPGEQFF. The rearrangement uses TRBV20-1 and TRBJ2-1; 16 bases are a match to TRBD2. CDR1 is DFQATT and CDR2 is SNEGSKA in the germline V gene (reference sequence). The junction had 5 bases not matched to a gene; V was cut back by 3 bases and J by 9 bases. This CDR3 spans 15 amino acids.